This T cell receptor (beta chain) was retrieved from a study of Ad26.COV2.S vaccination and SARS-CoV-2 variants. The assay was immunoSEQ multiplex PCR, and TCRdb's table has in-frame clones only and misses some. This sample yields 510,000 or so clones, of which 70% to 90% are seen a single time; roughly 12% belongs to the top ten. As for treatment: around 19 received Ad26.COV2.S at low or high dose, single or two shots; about 5 received placebo; per-sample allocation not given. The study sampled participants on day 63 after the first vaccine or placebo injection. Germline V CDR1 and CDR2: MNHEY, SMNVEV (reference sequence). V was trimmed by 5 bases and J by 2 bases, leaving 9 bases between them. This CDR3 is built from 13 residues.

The specimen comprised peripheral blood, sampled in a trial of Ad26.COV2.S vaccine versus placebo. This sequence joins TRBV27 and TRBJ1-2; TRBD1 might be the D (5 bases). This clonotype originated in a person between 18 and 65 years old who received the Ad26.COV2.S COVID-19 vaccine or a placebo. The CDR3 sequence is CASSPTENYGYTF. The CDR3 nucleotides are TGTGCCAGCAGTCCGACAGAAAACTATGGCTACACCTTC.